This entry concerns a single T cell receptor beta chain. Its binding antigen is unknown. Base-call qualities are not available, and no considerably larger clone is one nucleotide away. The data belong to a study of control samples from healthy donors and cancer patients (dated by TCRdb to 2020 to 2021). The library was made by the immunoSEQ multiplex PCR assay. TCRdb limited this immuneACCESS table to in-frame rearrangements with V and J called. A share of clones is missing; checked studies link under half to unresolved V genes, and the rest is unexplained. A total of around 100,000 clones appear in this sample, more than 75% of them only once. Over 15% of the sample belongs to the ten largest clones. This receptor was obtained from a woman in her forties or fifties in good health. The sequenced material came from blood.

The nucleotide sequence reads as follows: TGTGCCAGCTCCCCCCAGGGGAACTCCTACGAGCAGTACTTC. The translation is CASSPQGNSYEQYF. The rearranged chain carries TRBV18 and TRBJ2-7; matching of 6 bases hints at TRBD1 as the D gene. The germline V gene encodes CDR1 KGHSH and CDR2 LQKENI. The CDR3, cysteine through phenylalanine, is 14 amino acids long. The CDR3 DNA has 42 bases and is translated from base 1. The germline ends are 12 bases apart after V is trimmed by 6 bases and J by 0 bases.